A selection of T cell receptor beta chains follows, all from one sample in a study of T cell repertoires in cytomegalovirus infection. TCRdb re-analysed the reads in MiXCR, keeping a single row per CDR3 protein. The repertoire holds 150,000 or so distinct CDR3 sequences, with under 20% as singletons. Sequenced: CD8+ T cells from PBMCs. These receptors were obtained from a human donor in good health (CMV status not recorded). Some clones in this sample may be carry-over from other donors' samples. Both conserved end residues are part of each CDR3. D genes are given only for firm matches. Clone size is shown for a subset of rows, as once, few, many or a class of expanded clone.

j_call	v_call	clone_size	d_call	cdr3_nt	cdr3_aa
TRBJ2-7	TRBV29-1	.	TRBD1	TGCAGCGTTGACCCGGGACAGGGTTCCTACGAGCAGTACTTC	CSVDPGQGSYEQYF
TRBJ2-7	TRBV12-3/TRBV12-4	.	.	TGTGCCAGCACCTCGGACTCCTACGAGCAGTACTTC	CASTSDSYEQYF
TRBJ2-7	TRBV20-1	few	.	TGCAGTGCTAGAGATGACGCCTACTCCTACGAGCAGTACTTC	CSARDDAYSYEQYF
TRBJ2-7	TRBV29-1	few	.	TGCAGCGTTGTCGCCAGGAACTCCTACGAGCAGTACTTC	CSVVARNSYEQYF
TRBJ2-7	TRBV7-2	.	TRBD1	TGTGCCAGCAGCTGGAACAGGGGGAACGAGCAGTACTTC	CASSWNRGNEQYF
TRBJ2-5	TRBV7-3	few	.	TGTGCCAGCAGCTTAACTCTAGGGCAGGGCGCCCACGGGGAGACCCAGTACTTC	CASSLTLGQGAHGETQYF
TRBJ1-2	TRBV7-6	.	.	TGTGCCAGCAGCTTTACCGAGGGGGGCAGGTTTGGCTACACCTTC	CASSFTEGGRFGYTF
TRBJ2-7	TRBV28	.	.	TGTGCCAGCAGCTATAAAAGGTACGAGCAGTACTTC	CASSYKRYEQYF
TRBJ2-7	TRBV7-6	.	.	TGTGCCAGCAGCCTGCGGACCGAGGGATTGGACGAGCAGTACTTC	CASSLRTEGLDEQYF
TRBJ2-6	TRBV9	few	.	TGTGCCAGCAGCGTACAGGGGTCTGGGGCCAACGTCCTGACTTTC	CASSVQGSGANVLTF
TRBJ2-7	TRBV7-9	many	TRBD1	TGTGCCAGCAGCTTCACGGGACAGGGGGCTCGGCAGTACTTC	CASSFTGQGARQYF
TRBJ2-7	TRBV7-8	.	TRBD2	TGTGCCAGCAGCTTGGGGCTCGGCGGGGGGCCCCACGAGCAGTACTTC	CASSLGLGGGPHEQYF
TRBJ2-1	TRBV7-8	many	TRBD2	TGTGCCAGCAGCTACCCTTTGAGTCGGCTAGCGGGAGACACCTACAATGAGCAGTTCTTC	CASSYPLSRLAGDTYNEQFF
TRBJ2-1	TRBV7-6	.	.	TGTGCCAGCAGCCCTAAGGACAGTTCCTACAATGAGCAGTTCTTC	CASSPKDSSYNEQFF
TRBJ2-1	TRBV12-3/TRBV12-4	.	.	TGTGCCAGCAGTTTTCAGTCTGATGAGCAGTTCTTC	CASSFQSDEQFF
TRBJ1-1	TRBV7-6	.	TRBD1	TGTGCCAGCAGCAAAGATCGGGGGACAGGGGGTACTGAAGCTTTCTTT	CASSKDRGTGGTEAFF
TRBJ2-7	TRBV10-3	.	.	TGTGCCATCAGGACAGGATACGAGCAGTACTTC	CAIRTGYEQYF